These 7 T cell receptor beta chains share one sample of origin, sequenced in a study of a mutant IDH1 vaccine in newly diagnosed glioma. Measured with immunoSEQ multiplex PCR; TCRdb has only the in-frame clones, and not every one. The sample has around 67,000 clones; about four fifths are singletons. Specified time point: baseline, week 1 (first vaccination visit). Treatment in this sample: pre-vaccination baseline after standard-of-care therapy. The sample here was peripheral blood mononuclear cells (PBMCs), taken from a glioma patient treated with radiotherapy, temozolomide or both. These TCRs come from a woman younger than 30 with glioma. Some clones in this sample may be carry-over from other donors' samples.

The gene calls are TRBV27 and TRBJ1-1; 8 bases line up with TRBD1. V gave up 5 bases and J gave up 0 bases; unmatched junction bases: 8. The CDR3 consists of 16 residues. Germline CDR1 MNHEY, CDR2 SMNVEV (reference sequence). CDR3 amino acids: CASSLDRAGMNTEAFF. CDR3 bases: TGTGCCAGCAGTCTGGACAGGGCGGGCATGAACACTGAAGCTTTCTTT.

The chain has TRBV11-3 and TRBJ2-5; no definite D call. Germline V gene data show CDR1 as SGHNT and CDR2 as YENEEA. Trimming took 5 bases from V and 1 from J, leaving 11 bases between them. This CDR3 region has 14 residues. The CDR3 here is CASSMDAIQETQYF. The CDR3 DNA is TGTGCCAGCAGCATGGACGCCATCCAAGAGACCCAGTACTTC.

CDR3 residues: CASAPGQTKNIQYF. The CDR3 DNA sequence: TGTGCCAGCGCACCGGGACAGACCAAAAACATTCAGTACTTC. The chain uses TRBV5-4 and TRBJ2-4; TRBD1 matches 7 bases. Trimming removed 7 bases from V and 2 bases from J; junction bases left unmatched: 6. Germline assignment: CDR1 SGHNT and CDR2 YYREEE (reference sequence). The CDR3 is 14 amino acids.

The genes are TRBV7-2 and TRBJ1-4, with D perhaps TRBD1 (5 bases). The CDR3 totals 14 residues. Germline lookup yields CDR1 SGHTA and CDR2 FQGNSA. Trimming stripped 5 bases from V and 5 bases from J, with 12 bases between. The CDR3 DNA is TGTGCCAGCAGCCGCGACAGCGCAAATGAAAAACTGTTTTTT. As protein: CASSRDSANEKLFF.

The chain has TRBV5-1 and TRBJ2-7, with unresolved D. CDR1 is SGHRS, CDR2 YFSETQ, per germline. CDR3 length: 14 amino acids. Trimming took off 0 bases at V and 1 base at J, with 8 bases between the two ends. Here the CDR3 reads CASSLEAVSYEQYF. In nucleotides, the CDR3 is TGCGCCAGCAGCTTGGAGGCAGTATCCTACGAGCAGTACTTC. The complete variable domain, with remaining parts taken from reference TRBV5-1 and TRBJ2-7, reads KAGVTQTPRYLIKTRGQQVTLSCSPISGHRSVSWYQQTPGQGLQFLFEYFSETQRNKGNFPGRFSGRQFSNSRSEMNVSTLELGDSALYLCASSLEAVSYEQYFGPGTRLTVT.

The V gene is TRBV30, the J gene TRBJ1-3; TRBD1 is a possible D gene (5 bases). From germline, CDR1 is GTSNPN and CDR2 SVGIG (reference sequence). V gave up 4 bases and J gave up 0 bases, with 13 bases separating them. The CDR3 is 15 residues long. Written as DNA, the CDR3 is TGTGCCTGGATGAAGGACACCTTCTCTGGAAACACCATATATTTT. Its protein is CAWMKDTFSGNTIYF.

The chain links TRBV5-1 to TRBJ1-5; D ambiguous. V was pared by 0 bases and J by 5 bases, with 12 bases between. Germline V gene data show CDR1 as SGHRS and CDR2 as YFSETQ. This CDR3 has 15 amino acids. CDR3: CASSLEGRADQPQHF. Here the CDR3 DNA reads TGCGCCAGCAGCTTGGAAGGGAGAGCTGATCAGCCCCAGCATTTT.